Given below is one TCR beta chain in context. Its antigen is unidentified. Method: immunoSEQ multiplex PCR; TCRdb's copy keeps in-frame clones and lacks some. The sample has 25,000 to 30,000 clones, 82% seen once; the top ten hold approximately 2.3%. Prominent immunodeficiency with autoinflammation defined PRAID. Germline lookup yields CDR1 MDHEN and CDR2 SYDVKM. CDR3 length: 16 amino acids. V gave up 7 bases and J gave up 2 bases, with 21 bases separating them. The sample comes from a study of stem cell transplantation in POMP-related autoinflammatory disease. The study's findings and limits: A trend toward lower repertoire diversity and greater clonality appeared in every analyzed T-cell subset of PRAID patients.

This material consisted of CD4+ T cells from PBMCs, taken before stem cell transplantation. This chain uses TRBV28 with TRBJ2-7; the D gene is possibly TRBD2 (6 bases). This receptor was identified in a human donor with POMP-related autoinflammation and immune dysregulation (PRAID). DNA of the CDR3: TGTGCCAGCACCATGGGTGGCCGGGGGACGGCCTACGAGCAGTACTTC. The encoded protein is CASTMGGRGTAYEQYF.